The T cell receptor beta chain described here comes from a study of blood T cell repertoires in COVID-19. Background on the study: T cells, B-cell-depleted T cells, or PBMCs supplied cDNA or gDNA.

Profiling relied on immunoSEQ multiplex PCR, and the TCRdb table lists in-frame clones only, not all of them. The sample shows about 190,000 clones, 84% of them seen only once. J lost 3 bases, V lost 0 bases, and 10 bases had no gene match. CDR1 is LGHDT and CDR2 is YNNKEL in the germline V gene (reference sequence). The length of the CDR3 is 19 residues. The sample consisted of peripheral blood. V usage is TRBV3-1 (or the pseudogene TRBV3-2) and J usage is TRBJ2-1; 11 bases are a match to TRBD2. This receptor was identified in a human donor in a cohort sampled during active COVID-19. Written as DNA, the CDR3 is TGTGCCAGCAGCCAAGACGGTAGCCTAGCGGGAGGTCACTACAATGAGCAGTTCTTC. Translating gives CASSQDGSLAGGHYNEQFF.